The 31 T cell receptor beta chains below come from one sample, sequenced in a study of T cell responses to AZD1222 COVID-19 vaccine. Libraries were prepared by immunoSEQ multiplex PCR; TCRdb keeps only in-frame clonotypes and omits some of them. The table shows more than 150,000 clones, with approximately 90% occurring only once. Sequencing used peripheral blood, obtained 28 days after the second AZD1222 dose. The receptors originated from an adult who received the AZD1222 COVID-19 vaccine.

The J gene is TRBJ1-4, the V gene TRBV5-4; unclear D gene. Trimming stripped 1 base from V and 8 bases from J, with 12 bases between. Germline V gene data show CDR1 as SGHNT and CDR2 as YYREEE (reference sequence). The CDR3 contains 14 residues. CDR3 loop: CASSLRSREEKLFF. As DNA, the CDR3 is TGTGCCAGCAGCTTGAGGTCTAGGGAAGAAAAACTGTTTTTT.

V and J are TRBV5-5 and TRBJ1-4, with 7 bases identical to TRBD1. The junction had 6 bases not matched to a gene; V was cut back by 2 bases and J by 5 bases. In germline, CDR1 is SGHKS, CDR2 YYEKEE (reference sequence). The CDR3 has 15 amino acids. The CDR3 region is CASSLTGDQNEKLFF. Written as DNA, the CDR3 is TGTGCCAGCAGCTTAACAGGGGATCAGAATGAAAAACTGTTTTTT. The variable domain in full, completed from reference TRBV5-5 and TRBJ1-4, reads DAGVTQSPTHLIKTRGQQVTLRCSPISGHKSVSWYQQVLGQGPQFIFQYYEKEERGRGNFPDRFSARQFPNYSSELNVNALLLGDSALYLCASSLTGDQNEKLFFGSGTQLSVL.

This clone was detected only a few times. The CDR3 nucleotides are TGTGCCAGCAGCCGGACAGGGCTGGGTGGCTACACCTTC. Residues: CASSRTGLGGYTF. The genes are TRBV27 and TRBJ1-2; 8 positions agree with TRBD1. The CDR3 length is 13 residues. V lost 6 bases, J lost 7 bases, and 7 bases stayed unmatched. Germline-derived CDR1 and CDR2 are MNHEY and SMNVEV (reference sequence).

In DNA form, the CDR3 reads TGCGCCAGCAGCCAAGGGCCGGGGGCGGCCACTGAAGCTTTCTTT. It codes for CASSQGPGAATEAFF. The chain couples TRBV4-1 to TRBJ1-1, with D possibly matching TRBD1 (6 bases). CDR1 MGHRA and CDR2 YSYEKL come from the germline V gene. V was clipped by 1 base and J by 4 bases, with 13 bases between them. The CDR3 covers 15 residues.

J is TRBJ1-1 and V is TRBV18; no firm D call. Germline V gene sequence: CDR1 KGHSH, CDR2 LQKENI. V lost 3 bases and J 4 bases, leaving 6 bases between the germline ends. The CDR3 is 12 amino acids. The CDR3 coding sequence is TGTGCCAGCTCACCTCGGGTCACTGAAGCTTTCTTT. Translation: CASSPRVTEAFF.

The rearrangement joins TRBV5-1 to TRBJ1-4, with D unresolved. V lost 5 bases and J 13 bases, leaving 15 bases between the germline ends. The germline CDR1 and CDR2 sequences are SGHRS and YFSETQ. The CDR3 extends over 12 amino acids. The CDR3, as DNA: TGCGCCAGCAGTGAACCTGCGGGAAGACTGTTTTTT. Encoded protein: CASSEPAGRLFF.

The rearrangement uses TRBV14 and TRBJ2-2; TRBD1 might be the D (6 bases). V lost 3 bases and J 4 bases, leaving 9 bases between the germline ends. This CDR3 comprises 14 residues. Germline V gene sequence: CDR1 SGHDN, CDR2 FVKESK. The CDR3 is CASSQVRGTGELFF. The CDR3 DNA reads TGTGCCAGCAGCCAGGTCAGGGGCACCGGGGAGCTGTTTTTT.

The gene calls are TRBV14 and TRBJ1-3; D unclear. From germline, CDR1 is SGHDN and CDR2 FVKESK. The CDR3 is 14 amino acids. V shed 1 base and J shed 7 bases, with 11 bases lying between them. The CDR3: CASSQAGSENTIYF. The CDR3 DNA follows: TGTGCCAGCAGCCAAGCTGGGTCTGAGAACACCATATATTTT. Full variable domain (rest looked up from reference TRBV14 and TRBJ1-3): EAGVTQFPSHSVIEKGQTVTLRCDPISGHDNLYWYRRVMGKEIKFLLHFVKESKQDESGMPNNRFLAERTGGTYSTLKVQPAELEDSGVYFCASSQAGSENTIYFGEGSWLTVV.

The chain carries TRBV7-6 and TRBJ2-1, with a possible D match to TRBD2 (6 bases). Germline V gives CDR1 SGHVS, CDR2 FNYEAQ. The CDR3 consists of 16 residues. The ends were cut back, 5 bases at V and 0 bases at J, with 14 bases in the middle. The CDR3 loop reads CASSPLAESSYNEQFF. The CDR3, as DNA: TGTGCCAGCAGCCCGTTAGCGGAGAGCTCCTACAATGAGCAGTTCTTC. The full variable domain, with the rest looked up from reference TRBV7-6 and TRBJ2-1, is GAGVSQSPRYKVTKRGQDVALRCDPISGHVSLYWYRQALGQGPEFLTYFNYEAQQDKSGLPNDRFSAERPEGSISTLTIQRTEQRDSAMYRCASSPLAESSYNEQFFGPGTRLTVL.

The genes are TRBV14 and TRBJ2-7; 13 bases match TRBD2. Trimming took 4 bases from V and 5 from J; bases not matched to a gene: 11. Germline V gives CDR1 SGHDN, CDR2 FVKESK. There are 17 residues in the CDR3. In nucleotides, the CDR3 is TGTGCCAGCAGCCCCGGACTAGCGGGAGTTAAAAGCCACGAGCAGTACTTC. This encodes CASSPGLAGVKSHEQYF.

The genes are TRBV5-1 and TRBJ1-3, with 12 bases aligning to TRBD1. This CDR3 region has 19 residues. V lost 0 bases and J lost 5; bases outside the gene matches: 12. CDR1 and CDR2 from the germline V gene are SGHRS and YFSETQ. The chain's CDR3 is CASSLGPGTGGEARNTIYF. The CDR3 coding sequence is TGCGCCAGCAGCTTGGGACCCGGGACAGGGGGCGAGGCAAGAAACACCATATATTTT.

This rearrangement joins TRBV28 to TRBJ1-2, with D perhaps TRBD1 (5 bases). The germline gives CDR1 MDHEN, CDR2 SYDVKM. The CDR3 length is 14 residues. V lost 7 bases, J lost 8 bases, and 20 bases lay in between. The CDR3 loop reads CASTSAQGWRGYTF. The CDR3 DNA is TGTGCCAGCACAAGTGCGCAGGGATGGCGGGGCTACACCTTC.

The V gene is TRBV18, the J gene TRBJ1-1; 7 nucleotides align to TRBD1. The CDR3 runs to 12 residues. V gave up 6 bases and J gave up 6 bases; unmatched junction bases: 4. CDR1 and CDR2 (germline): KGHSH, LQKENI. CDR3 sequence: CASSRTGAEAFF. The CDR3 DNA follows: TGTGCCAGCTCGCGGACAGGCGCTGAAGCTTTCTTT.

This clone was observed a handful of times. V and J are TRBV5-1 and TRBJ1-6, with D perhaps matching TRBD1 (5 bases). Germline-derived CDR1 and CDR2 are SGHRS and YFSETQ. This CDR3 comprises 16 residues. Trimming shortened V by 2 bases and J by 8 bases, and 17 bases separated the two germline ends. CDR3 in DNA: TGCGCCAGCAGCTTTGGGGGTTCTAGCCTTGATTCACCCCTCCACTTT. Encoded protein: CASSFGGSSLDSPLHF.

The chain recombines TRBV6-5 with TRBJ1-2, with D hard to call. The CDR3 spans 12 residues. Per germline, CDR1 MNHEY and CDR2 SVGAGI. V lost 5 bases, J lost 8 bases, and 12 bases lay in between. The CDR3 spells CASSPGILGYTF. For the CDR3, the DNA is TGTGCCAGCAGTCCCGGGATCTTGGGCTACACCTTC.

This clone was found once. The chain couples TRBV9 to TRBJ1-5; TRBD1 might be the D (5 bases). The V gene's germline CDR1 is SGDLS and CDR2 YYNGEE. This CDR3 comprises 13 residues. Trimming shortened V by 3 bases and J by 2 bases, and 6 bases separated the two germline ends. For the CDR3, the DNA is TGTGCCAGCAGCGGGGGGGGCAATCAGCCCCAGCATTTT. Encoded protein: CASSGGGNQPQHF. Variable domain in full (rest from reference TRBV9 and TRBJ1-5): DSGVTQTPKHLITATGQRVTLRCSPRSGDLSVYWYQQSLDQGLQFLIQYYNGEERAKGNILERFSAQQFPDLHSELNLSSLELGDSALYFCASSGGGNQPQHFGDGTRLSIL.

This rearrangement joins TRBV29-1 to TRBJ2-7; 8 bases fit TRBD1. Trimming took 8 bases from V and 3 from J; bases not matched to a gene: 3. CDR1 SQVTM and CDR2 ANQGSEA come from the germline V gene. The CDR3 covers 11 residues. The CDR3 DNA sequence: TGCAGCTTCGGACAGGGCTACGAGCAGTACTTC. Translating it yields CSFGQGYEQYF.

The chain's CDR3 is CASSPRETAGYTF. CDR3 nucleotide sequence: TGTGCCAGCAGTCCAAGAGAGACAGCTGGCTACACCTTC. The chain is built from TRBV6-5 and TRBJ1-2; tentative D call: TRBD1 (5 bases). The length of the CDR3 is 13 residues. Between the trimmed V and J ends, which lost 5 bases and 7 bases, there was a span of 14 bases. Germline values: CDR1 MNHEY, CDR2 SVGAGI.

This chain links TRBV4-1 with TRBJ1-2; 9 positions agree with TRBD1. CDR3 length: 14 amino acids. CDR1 and CDR2 from the germline V gene are MGHRA and YSYEKL. Trimming cost V 4 bases and J 4 bases; bases outside gene matches: 4. The CDR3 DNA follows: TGCGCCAGCAGCCCCGGGACAGGGTTCTATGGCTACACCTTC. Residues: CASSPGTGFYGYTF.

The chain joins TRBV19 to TRBJ2-3, with TRBD2 matching 10 bases. The CDR3 contains 15 residues. CDR1 and CDR2 from the germline V gene are LNHDA and SQIVND (reference sequence). The ends lost 7 bases at V and 2 bases at J; junction bases unmatched: 6. The CDR3 is CASKTSGEITDTQYF. Here the CDR3 DNA reads TGTGCCAGTAAAACTAGCGGGGAGATCACAGATACGCAGTATTTT.

The CDR3 reads CATQTPWPETQYF. As DNA, the CDR3 is TGTGCCACCCAAACGCCTTGGCCCGAGACCCAGTACTTC. The chain is built from TRBV24-1 and TRBJ2-5, with D unresolved. V lost 9 bases to trimming and J lost 5 bases, with 15 bases between them. This CDR3 is 13 amino acids long. Germline V gene lookup returns CDR1 KGHDR and CDR2 SFDVKD.

This chain joins TRBV6-5 and TRBJ1-6, with D possibly TRBD1 on 5 matching bases. Trimming took off 6 bases at V and 7 bases at J, with 13 bases between the two ends. The V gene's germline CDR1 is MNHEY and CDR2 SVGAGI. CDR3 size: 14 residues. This CDR3 reads CASRADTMNSPLHF. CDR3 in DNA: TGTGCCAGCAGGGCGGACACGATGAATTCACCCCTCCACTTT.

The chain couples TRBV9 to TRBJ2-7; D not certain. The germline gives CDR1 SGDLS, CDR2 YYNGEE. The V end was cut by 0 bases, the J end by 3 bases, with 7 bases between. There are 13 residues in the CDR3. CDR3 DNA: TGTGCCAGCAGCGTAGACCCTTTCTACGAGCAGTACTTC. This encodes CASSVDPFYEQYF.

The rearrangement joins TRBV28 to TRBJ2-7; 8 nucleotides line up with TRBD1. Per the germline V gene, CDR1 is MDHEN and CDR2 is SYDVKM. V trimming: 5 bases; J trimming: 3 bases; junction bases outside the gene matches: 6. This CDR3 region has 14 residues. CDR3 region: CASSTRTGSYEQYF. The DNA of the CDR3 is TGTGCCAGCAGTACCCGGACAGGGAGCTACGAGCAGTACTTC.

V and J are TRBV10-3 and TRBJ2-5; D gene unclear. The CDR3 totals 12 residues. Trimming stripped 8 bases from V and 0 bases from J, with 7 bases between. Germline loops: CDR1 ENHRY, CDR2 SYGVKD. In DNA, the CDR3 is TGTGCCATCGCGGCTAACCAAGAGACCCAGTACTTC. This sequence encodes CAIAANQETQYF.

The chain links TRBV4-1 to TRBJ2-3, with D tentatively TRBD1 (5 bases). With 3 bases removed from V and 3 bases from J, the gap between germline ends came to 16 bases. Germline values: CDR1 MGHRA, CDR2 YSYEKL. The CDR3 extends over 16 amino acids. The CDR3 nucleotides are TGCGCCAGCAGCCAGGGTGGGGCCCGATATACAGATACGCAGTATTTT. It translates to CASSQGGARYTDTQYF.

The chain combines TRBV6-5 with TRBJ2-1, with 15 bases matching TRBD2. V dropped 2 bases and J dropped 9; count of bases not matched to a gene: 5. The germline CDR1 and CDR2 sequences are MNHEY and SVGAGI. The CDR3 sequence is 16 residues long. The CDR3 DNA follows: TGTGCCAGCAGTTACCCTGGACTAGCGGGAGGGGCTGAGCAGTTCTTC. It translates to CASSYPGLAGGAEQFF.

The chain couples TRBV13 to TRBJ2-7, with D perhaps given as TRBD1 or TRBD2 (6 bases each). The germline CDR1 and CDR2 sequences are PRHDT and FYEKMQ (reference sequence). CDR3 length equals 16 residues. The V and J ends lost 4 bases and 1 base respectively, with 17 bases between them. In DNA, the CDR3 is TGTGCCAGCAGCTCCAGGAGGGGGGCTGGGTCCTACGAGCAGTACTTC. Translation gives CASSSRRGAGSYEQYF.

The chain recombines TRBV10-1 with TRBJ2-7; D may be TRBD2 (7 bases). V lost 4 bases and J 4 bases, leaving 11 bases between the germline ends. From germline, CDR1 is WNHNN and CDR2 SYGVQD (reference sequence). This CDR3 is built from 13 residues. The CDR3 sequence: CASSARGGYEQYF. CDR3 DNA: TGCGCCAGCAGTGCTAGGGGGGGGTACGAGCAGTACTTC.

The chain uses TRBV5-4 and TRBJ2-6; D is unresolved. Germline V gene data show CDR1 as SGHNT and CDR2 as YYREEE (reference sequence). The CDR3 runs to 17 residues. V lost 4 bases to trimming and J lost 0 bases, with 14 bases between them. CDR3 sequence: CASSRAQTNSGANVLTF. The CDR3 DNA is TGTGCCAGCAGCCGAGCACAAACTAACTCTGGGGCCAACGTCCTGACTTTC. Full variable domain (remainder filled in from reference TRBV5-4 and TRBJ2-6): ETGVTQSPTHLIKTRGQQVTLRCSSQSGHNTVSWYQQALGQGPQFIFQYYREEENGRGNFPPRFSGLQFPNYSSELNVNALELDDSALYLCASSRAQTNSGANVLTFGAGSRLTVL.

This chain uses TRBV29-1 with TRBJ1-1, with D uncertain. V was cut by 6 bases and J by 10 bases, with 18 bases left in between. Per germline, CDR1 SQVTM and CDR2 ANQGSEA. The length of the CDR3 is 12 residues. In nucleotides, the CDR3 is TGCAGCGTCCTCCCCGGGAACCGCGGAGCTTTCTTT. Protein sequence: CSVLPGNRGAFF. Based on the CDR3 plus reference TRBV29-1 and TRBJ1-1, the full variable domain is SAVISQKPSRDICQRGTSLTIQCQVDSQVTMMFWYRQQPGQSLTLIATANQGSEATYESGFVIDKFPISRPNLTFSTLTVSNMSPEDSSIYLCSVLPGNRGAFFGQGTRLTVV.